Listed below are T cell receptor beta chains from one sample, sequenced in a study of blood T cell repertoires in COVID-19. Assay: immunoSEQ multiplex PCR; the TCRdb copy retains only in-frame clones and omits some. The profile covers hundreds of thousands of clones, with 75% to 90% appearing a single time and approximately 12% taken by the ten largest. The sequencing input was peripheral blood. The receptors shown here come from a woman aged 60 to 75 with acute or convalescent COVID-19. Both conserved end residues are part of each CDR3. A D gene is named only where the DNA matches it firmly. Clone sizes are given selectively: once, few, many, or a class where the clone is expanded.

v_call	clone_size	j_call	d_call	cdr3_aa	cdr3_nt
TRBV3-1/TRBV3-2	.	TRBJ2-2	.	CASSGAANTGELFF	TGTGCCAGCAGCGGGGCAGCGAACACCGGGGAGCTGTTTTTT
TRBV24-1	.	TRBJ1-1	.	CATSDFGGQKAFF	TGTGCCACCAGTGATTTTGGCGGGCAGAAAGCTTTCTTT
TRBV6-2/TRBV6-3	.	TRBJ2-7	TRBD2	CASSVTSASYEQYF	TGTGCCAGCAGCGTAACTAGCGCCAGCTACGAGCAGTACTTC
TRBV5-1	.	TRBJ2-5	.	CASSLVGGSETQYF	TGCGCCAGCAGCTTGGTAGGGGGATCGGAGACCCAGTACTTC
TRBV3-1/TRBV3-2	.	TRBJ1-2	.	CASSHQGRYGYTF	TGTGCCAGCAGCCACCAGGGAAGATATGGCTACACCTTC
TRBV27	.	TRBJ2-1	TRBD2	CASSLSGGGSSYNEQFF	TGTGCCAGCAGTTTATCGGGCGGGGGGAGCTCCTACAATGAGCAGTTCTTC
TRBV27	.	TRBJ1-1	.	CASSLYFGGSNTEAFF	TGTGCCAGCAGTTTATACTTTGGGGGGTCGAACACTGAAGCTTTCTTT
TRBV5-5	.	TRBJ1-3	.	CASGTISGNTIYF	TGTGCGAGCGGGACAATCTCTGGAAACACCATATATTTT
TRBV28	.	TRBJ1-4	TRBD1	CASNLGDRGNEKLFF	TGTGCCAGCAATTTGGGGGACAGGGGAAACGAAAAACTGTTTTTT
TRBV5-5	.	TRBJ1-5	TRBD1	CASSIQGTGSNQPQHF	TGTGCCAGCAGTATCCAGGGGACAGGTAGCAATCAGCCCCAGCATTTT
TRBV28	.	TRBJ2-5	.	CASSGSGLAQETQYF	TGTGCCAGCAGTGGGAGCGGGCTAGCCCAAGAGACCCAGTACTTC
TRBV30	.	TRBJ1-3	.	CAWIIQGLPGNTIYF	TGTGCCTGGATCATACAGGGATTACCTGGAAACACCATATATTTT
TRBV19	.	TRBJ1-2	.	CASSIDWSRANYGYTF	TGTGCCAGTAGTATAGATTGGAGCAGGGCTAACTATGGCTACACCTTC
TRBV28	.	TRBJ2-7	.	CASSGGTGSYEQYF	TGTGCCAGCAGCGGGGGGACAGGATCCTACGAGCAGTACTTC
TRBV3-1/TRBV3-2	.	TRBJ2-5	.	CASSHVSRETQYF	TGTGCCAGCAGCCATGTGAGTCGGGAGACCCAGTACTTC
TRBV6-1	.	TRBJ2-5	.	CASSEGLGTQETQYF	TGTGCCAGCAGTGAAGGTCTGGGCACCCAAGAGACCCAGTACTTC
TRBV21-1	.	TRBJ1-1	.	CASSKGNRRYVVTEAFF	TGTGCCAGCAGCAAAGGGAACAGGCGGTACGTAGTCACTGAAGCTTTCTTT
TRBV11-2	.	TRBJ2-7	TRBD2	CASSLGLAISYEQYF	TGTGCCAGCAGCTTAGGACTAGCTATCTCCTACGAGCAGTACTTC
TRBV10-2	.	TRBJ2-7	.	CASSESAYEQYF	TGCGCCAGCAGTGAGTCAGCATACGAGCAGTACTTC
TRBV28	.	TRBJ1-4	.	CASSSPGGANEKLFF	TGTGCCAGCAGTTCTCCGGGGGGCGCTAATGAAAAACTGTTTTTT
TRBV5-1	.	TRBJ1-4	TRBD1	CASSSGQKSNEKLFF	TGCGCCAGCAGCTCGGGACAGAAAAGTAATGAAAAACTGTTTTTT
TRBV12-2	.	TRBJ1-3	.	CASRFAYLWTGGFGNTIYF	TGTGCAAGTCGCTTCGCCTACCTGTGGACAGGGGGCTTCGGAAACACCATATATTTT
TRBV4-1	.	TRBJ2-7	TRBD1	CASSPGWTGGSYEQYF	TGCGCCAGCAGCCCTGGTTGGACAGGGGGGTCCTACGAGCAGTACTTC
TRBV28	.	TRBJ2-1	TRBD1	CASSPRVGGGSYNEQFF	TGTGCCAGCAGCCCTCGTGTAGGGGGCGGTTCCTACAATGAGCAGTTCTTC
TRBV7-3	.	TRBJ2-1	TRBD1	CASSLPGQSRNEQFF	TGTGCCAGCAGTCTACCGGGACAGTCCCGCAATGAGCAGTTCTTC
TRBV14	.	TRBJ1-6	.	CASSQGAGLLSSYNSPLHF	TGTGCCAGCAGCCAAGGGGCAGGATTGCTGAGCTCCTATAATTCACCCCTCCACTTT
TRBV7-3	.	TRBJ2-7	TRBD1	CASSLTGTDYEQYF	TGTGCCAGCAGCTTAACTGGGACAGATTACGAGCAGTACTTC
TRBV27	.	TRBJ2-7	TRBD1	CASSSQGGYEQYF	TGTGCCAGCAGTTCACAGGGGGGCTACGAGCAGTACTTC
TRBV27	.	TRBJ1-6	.	CASSLRRYSPLHF	TGTGCCAGCAGTTTAAGGCGGTATTCACCCCTCCACTTT
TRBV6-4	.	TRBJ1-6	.	CASSDSYRDSPLHF	TGTGCCAGCAGTGACTCGTACCGGGATTCACCCCTCCACTTT
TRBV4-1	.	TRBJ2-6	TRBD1	CASKGRDRGQPNRSGANVLTF	TGCGCCAGCAAAGGGAGGGACAGGGGGCAACCCAACCGCTCTGGGGCCAACGTCCTGACTTTC
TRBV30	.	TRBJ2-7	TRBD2	CAWTPSPGGYEQYF	TGTGCCTGGACTCCGAGCCCGGGGGGGTACGAGCAGTACTTC
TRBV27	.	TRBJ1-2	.	CASSFQRGGNYGYTF	TGTGCCAGCAGTTTTCAGCGGGGGGGAAACTATGGCTACACCTTC
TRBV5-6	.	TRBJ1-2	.	CASSPVNYGYTF	TGTGCCAGCAGCCCTGTTAACTATGGCTACACCTTC
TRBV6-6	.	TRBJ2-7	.	CASSPGSGGDEQYF	TGTGCCAGCAGTCCGGGTAGCGGTGGCGACGAGCAGTACTTC
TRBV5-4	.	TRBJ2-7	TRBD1	CASSPGGGQGAYEQYF	TGTGCCAGCAGCCCTGGTGGGGGACAGGGGGCCTACGAGCAGTACTTC
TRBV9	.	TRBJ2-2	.	CASSVAGFTGELFF	TGTGCCAGCAGCGTAGCCGGGTTCACCGGGGAGCTGTTTTTT
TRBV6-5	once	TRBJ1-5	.	CASSSVNQPQHF	TGTGCCAGCAGTTCCGTCAATCAGCCCCAGCATTTT
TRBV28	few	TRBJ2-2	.	CASSPGDFLAKGTGELFF	TGTGCCAGCAGTCCGGGGGACTTCCTGGCGAAGGGCACCGGGGAGCTGTTTTTT
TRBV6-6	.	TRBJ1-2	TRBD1	CASSSRDRATNYGYTF	TGTGCCAGCAGTAGCCGGGACAGGGCGACGAACTATGGCTACACCTTC
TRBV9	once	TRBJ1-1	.	CASSVASGTEAFF	TGTGCCAGCAGCGTAGCCAGCGGCACTGAAGCTTTCTTT
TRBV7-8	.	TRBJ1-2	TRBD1	CASSLGLTGFYGYTF	TGTGCCAGCAGCTTAGGCCTGACAGGGTTCTATGGCTACACCTTC
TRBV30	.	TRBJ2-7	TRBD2	CAWSRREGPYEQYF	TGTGCCTGGAGTAGGCGGGAGGGCCCCTACGAGCAGTACTTC
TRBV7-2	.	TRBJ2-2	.	CASSQTGSYTGELFF	TGTGCCAGCAGTCAGACCGGGTCCTACACCGGGGAGCTGTTTTTT
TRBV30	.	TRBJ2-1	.	CAWSSGYSYNEQFF	TGTGCCTGGAGTAGCGGGTACTCCTACAATGAGCAGTTCTTC
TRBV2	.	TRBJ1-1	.	CASSPDPTVGTEAFF	TGTGCCAGCAGTCCCGACCCGACAGTAGGGACTGAAGCTTTCTTT
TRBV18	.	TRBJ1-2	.	CASSPGSGNYGYTF	TGTGCCAGCTCACCAGGGTCAGGGAACTATGGCTACACCTTC
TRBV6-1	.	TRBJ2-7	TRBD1	CASSEWTGISYEQYF	TGTGCCAGCAGTGAATGGACAGGGATATCCTACGAGCAGTACTTC
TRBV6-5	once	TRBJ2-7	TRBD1	CASSIGTGAYEQYF	TGTGCCAGCAGCATCGGGACAGGGGCCTACGAGCAGTACTTC
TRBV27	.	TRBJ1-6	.	CASAAGYNSPLHF	TGTGCCAGCGCCGCAGGGTATAATTCACCCCTCCACTTT
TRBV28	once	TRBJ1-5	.	CAHRTGINQPQHF	TGTGCCCATCGAACAGGGATAAATCAGCCCCAGCATTTT
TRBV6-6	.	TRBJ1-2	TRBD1	CASSPPTGASDGYTF	TGTGCCAGCAGCCCGCCGACAGGGGCTAGCGATGGCTACACCTTC
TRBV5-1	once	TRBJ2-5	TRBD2	CASSPPTGTSGGETQYF	TGCGCCAGCAGCCCACCGACCGGGACTAGCGGAGGAGAGACCCAGTACTTC
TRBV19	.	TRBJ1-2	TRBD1	CASTPVHDRDGTNYGYTF	TGTGCCAGTACCCCGGTTCATGACAGGGACGGGACTAACTATGGCTACACCTTC
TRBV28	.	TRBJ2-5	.	CASSLRTVWETQYF	TGTGCCAGCAGTCTTCGTACTGTGTGGGAGACCCAGTACTTC
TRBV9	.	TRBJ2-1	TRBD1	CASSVHTSTGGFNNEQFF	TGTGCCAGCAGCGTCCACACCTCGACAGGGGGTTTCAACAATGAGCAGTTCTTC
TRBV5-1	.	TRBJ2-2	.	CASSLAEVGNTGELFF	TGCGCCAGCAGCTTGGCCGAGGTAGGGAACACCGGGGAGCTGTTTTTT
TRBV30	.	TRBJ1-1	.	CAWRGNSGGNTEAFF	TGTGCCTGGAGGGGCAACAGTGGTGGGAACACTGAAGCTTTCTTT